Listed below are T cell receptor beta chains from one sample, sequenced in a study of cytomegalovirus exposure and HLA in healthy donors. Clones were read by immunoSEQ multiplex PCR, and TCRdb kept only the in-frame ones, dropping some. This table has around 120,000 clones, about 80% appearing once. The specimen was PBMCs. These receptor sequences come from a woman aged 50 to 60 in good health and CMV-seropositive. The CDR3 runs from the conserved cysteine through the conserved F or W. The D gene is left open where the match is weak. Clone size is given for some rows only: seen once, a few or many times, or a class if the clone is expanded.

D gene	CDR3 length	clone size	J gene	V gene	CDR3 DNA	CDR3 protein
NA	12	NA	TRBJ1-1	TRBV28	TGTGCCAGCAGTAATCTGGCGGGTGAAGCTTTCTTT	CASSNLAGEAFF
NA	14	NA	TRBJ1-3	TRBV6-5	TGTGCCAGCGGGCCGGGGATACCTGGAAACACCATATATTTT	CASGPGIPGNTIYF
NA	15	once	TRBJ1-5	TRBV21-1	TGTGCCAGCAGAAAACAGGGGCTTCTCAATCAGCCCCAGCATTTT	CASRKQGLLNQPQHF
NA	15	NA	TRBJ1-4	TRBV5-1	TGCGCCAGCAGCTCCCCATCGGACAGCAATGAAAAACTGTTTTTT	CASSSPSDSNEKLFF
TRBD1	13	once	TRBJ1-1	TRBV19	TGTGCCAGTAGCACGGACAGGGTTACTGAAGCTTTCTTT	CASSTDRVTEAFF
NA	12	NA	TRBJ2-7	TRBV27	TGTGCCAGCAGCCAGGAAGGGGGCGAGCAGTACTTC	CASSQEGGEQYF
NA	13	NA	TRBJ1-2	TRBV30	TGTGCCTGGAGTGTATCCTCCTACTATGGCTACACCTTC	CAWSVSSYYGYTF
TRBD1	15	NA	TRBJ1-1	TRBV15	TGTGCCACCTTAACGGGACAGGGGGCGAACACTGAAGCTTTCTTT	CATLTGQGANTEAFF
NA	12	NA	TRBJ2-7	TRBV11-2	TGTGCCAGCAGCCCTTCCGGGTACGAGCAGTACTTC	CASSPSGYEQYF
NA	13	NA	TRBJ2-3	TRBV7-2	TGTGCCAGCAGCGGCCGACAGTTCGGTACGCAGTATTTT	CASSGRQFGTQYF
NA	15	once	TRBJ1-6	TRBV4-1	TGCGCCAGCAGCCAAGAGTGGGGGCAGGGGTCACCCCTCCACTTT	CASSQEWGQGSPLHF
NA	13	NA	TRBJ1-1	TRBV7-9	TGTGCCAGCAGCCGTCGCCGGGACAACGAAGCTTTCTTT	CASSRRRDNEAFF
NA	12	NA	TRBJ1-4	TRBV16	TGTGCCAGCAGCCAACCTAGAGGAAAACTGTTTTTT	CASSQPRGKLFF
TRBD2	15	NA	TRBJ2-7	TRBV7-2	TGTGCCAGCAGCCCCTTTGCGGGGGGCTCCTACGAGCAGTACTTC	CASSPFAGGSYEQYF
TRBD1	13	NA	TRBJ1-2	TRBV6-5	TGTGCCAGCAGGCTCAGACAGGGTGGGGGCTACACCTTC	CASRLRQGGGYTF
TRBD1	15	NA	TRBJ1-2	TRBV28	TGTGCCAGCAGTCAACCGGGACAGGGAGATTATGGCTACACCTTC	CASSQPGQGDYGYTF
TRBD1	14	few	TRBJ2-7	TRBV4-1	TGCGCCAGCAGCCAACCGGGGACAGCGTACGAGCAGTACTTC	CASSQPGTAYEQYF
TRBD2	18	NA	TRBJ2-1	TRBV11-2	TGTGCCAGCAGCTCGCACCCAGGGACTAGCGGATTCTACAATGAGCAGTTCTTC	CASSSHPGTSGFYNEQFF
NA	14	NA	TRBJ2-7	TRBV5-6	TGTGCCAGCAGCTTGGGGCCCCTCTCTGCCGAGCAGTACTTC	CASSLGPLSAEQYF
NA	14	NA	TRBJ2-5	TRBV7-2	TGTGCCAGCAGCTTAATGGGGGCAGGAGAGACCCAGTACTTC	CASSLMGAGETQYF
TRBD1	15	NA	TRBJ1-2	TRBV10-3	TGTGCCATCAGTTCGGACAGGGCCACGCAGAATGGCTACACCTTC	CAISSDRATQNGYTF
TRBD1	14	NA	TRBJ2-5	TRBV5-4	TGTGCCAGCTACGAAATCTGGGACAGTGAGACCCAGTACTTC	CASYEIWDSETQYF
TRBD1	17	NA	TRBJ2-1	TRBV5-1	TGCGCCAGCAGCCACGGAGGGGACAGGGGGCTGGTGATTGAGCAGTTCTTC	CASSHGGDRGLVIEQFF